This TCR beta chain was captured in a study of blood T cell repertoires in COVID-19. Study information: Donors in the United States, Italy and Spain gave samples during acute or convalescent COVID-19.

After removal of 0 bases from V and 14 bases from J, the junction contained 7 bases not matched to a gene. CDR1 is LGHDT, CDR2 YNNKEL, per germline (reference sequence). The CDR3 has 13 residues. In the study's own analysis: Scientists estimated how many nucleated cells there were by amplifying reference gene primers. The repertoire was sequenced with immunoSEQ multiplex PCR; TCRdb's copy has only in-frame clones and lacks some. That table supplies the V and J calls and clone size; D and trimming were determined from the DNA. The table includes approximately 90,000 clones, about four fifths detected once.

The chain joins TRBV3-1 (or the pseudogene TRBV3-2) to TRBJ2-1, with TRBD2 identical over 7 bases. Sample: peripheral blood. The TCR was taken from a human donor in a cohort sampled during active COVID-19. The CDR3 spells CASSQEYRGDEFF. The CDR3 DNA is TGTGCCAGCAGCCAAGAATATCGGGGGGACGAGTTCTTC.